This T cell receptor beta chain was sequenced during a study of metastatic and nonmetastatic thyroid tumors. Study details: Blood and tumor or nodule tissue repertoires from malignant and benign thyroid patients were compared.

Study-level points and caveats: Reports indicated that malignant thyroid tumors showed significantly higher TCR beta diversity than benign nodules did, in blood and tumor.

As regards this clone: Its antigen is as yet unknown.

Thyroid surgery was performed in patients who had received no treatment beforehand. Per the original data handling: For papillary thyroid cancer, a distant-metastasis classifier was constructed from CDR3 differences observed across clinicopathological groups. TCRdb re-processed the PCR reads through MiXCR. What appears here as the V and J calls and clone size reflects TCRdb's work, not the paper's. The sample lists over 2,000 clones, about 40% occurring once. The CDR3 has 14 residues. Germline lookup yields CDR1 SGDLS and CDR2 YYNGEE. V dropped 4 bases and J dropped 2 bases, with 11 bases sitting between them.

The chain combines TRBV9 with TRBJ2-3; TRBD2 is a possible D gene (6 bases). The TCR was taken from a female donor with papillary thyroid cancer or a benign thyroid nodule (not recorded which). Some clones in this sample may be carry-over from other donors' samples. The sequenced sample consisted of adjacent normal tissue. CDR3 amino acids: CASSPGLITDTQYF. The CDR3 bases are TGTGCCAGCAGCCCGGGACTTATCACAGATACGCAGTATTTT. Based on the CDR3 plus reference TRBV9 and TRBJ2-3, the full variable domain is DSGVTQTPKHLITATGQRVTLRCSPRSGDLSVYWYQQSLDQGLQFLIQYYNGEERAKGNILERFSAQQFPDLHSELNLSSLELGDSALYFCASSPGLITDTQYFGPGTRLTVL.